These 17 T cell receptor beta chains share one sample of origin, sequenced in a study of PD-1 blockade in mismatch repair-deficient tumors. Profiled with immunoSEQ multiplex PCR; TCRdb holds only in-frame clones, not every one. The sample carries about 25,000 clones, approximately 84% recorded once. This material consisted of PBMCs, taken before pembrolizumab treatment. The source is an adult with mismatch repair-deficient cancer.

The chain carries TRBV28 and TRBJ2-7; tentative D call: TRBD1 (5 bases). In germline, CDR1 is MDHEN, CDR2 SYDVKM. The ends were cut back, 8 bases at V and 2 bases at J, with 13 bases in the middle. The CDR3 has 13 residues. The CDR3 sequence is CASRWTDTYEQYF. As DNA, the CDR3 is TGTGCCAGCCGGTGGACGGACACCTACGAGCAGTACTTC.

This clone was seen more than once but under ten times. The chain couples TRBV7-9 to TRBJ1-2; D might be TRBD1 (5 bases). The germline V and J ends were trimmed by 5 bases and 5 bases, with 15 bases remaining between them. Germline values: CDR1 SEHNR, CDR2 FQNEAQ (reference sequence). The CDR3 is 14 amino acids. The CDR3 loop is CASSPRGGGYGYTF. CDR3 in DNA: TGTGCCAGCAGCCCAAGGGGAGGCGGGTATGGCTACACCTTC.

J is TRBJ1-5 and V is TRBV6-1; D remains ambiguous. Germline CDR1 MNHNS, CDR2 SASEGT. V lost 1 base and J 2 bases, leaving 9 bases between the germline ends. The CDR3 is 15 amino acids. In DNA form, the CDR3 reads TGTGCCAGCAGTGAAGTCCAGTTTGGCAATCAGCCCCAGCATTTT. Its translation: CASSEVQFGNQPQHF.

J is TRBJ1-4 and V is TRBV18; 7 bases fit TRBD1. The CDR3 is 16 residues long. Unmatched junction bases numbered 7, after V lost 3 bases and J lost 3 bases. CDR1 KGHSH and CDR2 LQKENI come from the germline V gene. The CDR3 sequence: CASSPYTGEANEKLFF. The CDR3 DNA reads TGTGCCAGCTCACCTTATACAGGGGAGGCTAATGAAAAACTGTTTTTT.

This clone was seen a handful of times. The chain couples TRBV30 to TRBJ2-7; 8 bases map to TRBD1. J gave up 6 bases and V 2 bases, and 9 bases lay outside the gene matches. The CDR3 contains 14 residues. Germline CDR1 reads GTSNPN; CDR2 reads SVGIG (reference sequence). CDR3 region: CAWSRGQGGREQYF. The CDR3 bases are TGTGCCTGGAGTCGCGGACAGGGAGGTCGCGAGCAGTACTTC. Full variable domain (remainder filled in from reference TRBV30 and TRBJ2-7): SQTIHQWPATLVQPVGSPLSLECTVEGTSNPNLYWYRQAAGRGLQLLFYSVGIGQISSEVPQNLSASRPQDRQFILSSKKLLLSDSGFYLCAWSRGQGGREQYFGPGTRLTVT.

V usage is TRBV7-8 and J usage is TRBJ1-1; the match to TRBD1 covers 10 bases. Germline CDR1 is SGHVS and CDR2 is FQNEAQ. This CDR3 has 15 residues. J gave up 1 base and V 5 bases, and 4 bases lay outside the gene matches. CDR3 amino acids: CASSPGTGANTEAFF. The CDR3 nucleotides are TGTGCCAGCAGCCCGGGGACAGGGGCGAACACTGAAGCTTTCTTT.

This sequence joins TRBV6-1 and TRBJ2-1; weak D call: TRBD2 (6 bases). Germline assignment: CDR1 MNHNS and CDR2 SASEGT. The V gene lost 3 bases and the J gene lost 0 bases, with 9 bases spanning the gap. The CDR3 contains 15 residues. The CDR3 loop is CASSDAGRSYNEQFF. The DNA of the CDR3 is TGTGCCAGCAGTGACGCGGGACGCTCCTACAATGAGCAGTTCTTC.

This clone was counted a few times. The V and J genes are TRBV28 and TRBJ2-7; 7 bases agree with TRBD1. V lost 5 bases to trimming and J lost 0 bases; unmatched junction nucleotides: 7. The CDR3 runs to 15 residues. CDR1 is MDHEN, CDR2 SYDVKM, per germline. The CDR3 coding sequence is TGTGCCAGCAGTCTCAGGGGGTTCAGCTCCTACGAGCAGTACTTC. Its protein is CASSLRGFSSYEQYF. Based on the CDR3 plus reference TRBV28 and TRBJ2-7, the full variable domain is DVKVTQSSRYLVKRTGEKVFLECVQDMDHENMFWYRQDPGLGLRLIYFSYDVKMKEKGDIPEGYSVSREKKERFSLILESASTNQTSMYLCASSLRGFSSYEQYFGPGTRLTVT.

Here the CDR3 reads CASSEGLGLASYNEQFF. The DNA for the CDR3 is TGCGCCAGCAGTGAAGGTCTTGGACTAGCGAGTTACAATGAGCAGTTCTTC. The genes are TRBV10-2 and TRBJ2-1; 9 nucleotides match TRBD2. The CDR3 length is 17 residues. J lost 4 bases, V lost 3 bases, and 10 bases had no gene match. Germline CDR1 WSHSY, CDR2 SAAADI.

Written as DNA, the CDR3 is TGCGCCAGCAGGGCACTAGCGGGAGGGGACAATGAGCAGTTCTTC. It yields the protein CASRALAGGDNEQFF. The chain uses TRBV10-2 and TRBJ2-1; 13 bases are a match to TRBD2. V lost 6 bases, J lost 5 bases, and 4 bases stayed unmatched. The CDR3 has 15 amino acids. Germline loops: CDR1 WSHSY, CDR2 SAAADI.

The J gene is TRBJ2-2, the V gene TRBV11-3; unclear D gene. The V end was cut by 0 bases, the J end by 0 bases, with 5 bases between. The CDR3 has 15 residues. The germline V gene encodes CDR1 SGHNT and CDR2 YENEEA. CDR3 in amino acids: CASSLDGANTGELFF. DNA for the CDR3: TGTGCCAGCAGCTTAGATGGAGCGAACACCGGGGAGCTGTTTTTT.

The chain combines TRBV6-6 with TRBJ1-1; D ambiguous. CDR1 is MNHNY and CDR2 is SVGAGI in the germline V gene (reference sequence). Between the trimmed V and J ends, which lost 8 bases and 0 bases, there was a span of 13 bases. This CDR3 spans 14 amino acids. The CDR3 protein is CASLKEAMNTEAFF. CDR3 bases: TGTGCCAGCTTGAAGGAGGCGATGAACACTGAAGCTTTCTTT.

The chain uses TRBV6-6 and TRBJ2-2; 9 nucleotides agree with TRBD1. The V and J ends lost 7 bases and 5 bases, in that order; junction bases with no gene match: 5. The CDR3 consists of 14 residues. Looked up from germline, CDR1 is MNHNY and CDR2 is SVGAGI (reference sequence). The CDR3 region has the DNA TGTGCCAGCACCGGGACAGGGTATACCGGGGAGCTGTTTTTT. As protein: CASTGTGYTGELFF.

The chain links TRBV28 to TRBJ2-1, with D possibly matching TRBD2 (5 bases). Germline V CDR1 and CDR2: MDHEN, SYDVKM. CDR3 size: 13 residues. V gave up 11 bases and J gave up 4 bases, with 15 bases separating them. In nucleotides, the CDR3 is TGTGCCGAACAGCGTCCGGGATACAATGAGCAGTTCTTC. Its protein is CAEQRPGYNEQFF.

The chain has TRBV12-2 and TRBJ2-4; the D call of TRBD2 is as the table states it, not checked on the DNA. TRBV12-2 is deemed a pseudogene. The CDR3 is 19 residues long. The CDR3 DNA reads as TGTGCAAGTCGCCCAAAGGGACTAGCGGGAGGGATAGCCAAAAACATTCAGTACTTC. It yields the protein CASRPKGLAGGIAKNIQYF.

The V gene is TRBV7-9, the J gene TRBJ2-4; TRBD1 matches 7 bases. CDR1 and CDR2 (germline): SEHNR, FQNEAQ (reference sequence). The CDR3 sequence is 15 residues long. V was clipped by 5 bases and J by 7 bases; unmatched bases: 11. The CDR3 here is CASSPDRAYGNIQYF. The CDR3 DNA sequence: TGTGCCAGCAGCCCCGACAGGGCTTACGGGAACATTCAGTACTTC.

V gene TRBV14 combines with J gene TRBJ1-6, with TRBD1 matching over 9 bases. This CDR3 comprises 15 residues. Germline values: CDR1 SGHDN, CDR2 FVKESK. J was trimmed by 9 bases and V by 1 base; bases with no gene match: 4. The CDR3 sequence: CASSQATGGSSPLHF. The DNA for the CDR3 is TGTGCCAGCAGCCAAGCAACAGGGGGCTCTTCACCCCTCCACTTT.